The entry below gives a single TCR beta chain sequence along with its context. It lacks a known antigen. Base qualities were left out, and no much larger clone turns up one base away. This record comes from a study of CD8 T cells in ankylosing spondylitis (TCRdb year 2017). Turning to the overall study: T cell receptor beta repertoires were profiled in healthy donors and ankylosing spondylitis patients so that disease-linked TCR variants could be found. The whole study cohort included some 100 healthy donors and about two dozen ankylosing spondylitis patients. Peripheral blood samples were taken, and synovial fluid was additionally collected from ankylosing spondylitis patients.

The CDR3 has 16 amino acids, counting the end cysteine and phenylalanine. Just the 48-base CDR3 DNA is kept, in frame starting at base 1. CDR1 and CDR2 (LNHDA, SQIVND) derive from the germline V gene (reference sequence). V loses 11 bases at its end and J loses 5 bases; junction bases beyond the gene matches: 17. The investigation overall reported the following: Blood from ankylosing spondylitis patients appeared to be characterized by a TCR beta motif made up of under ten highly homologous amino acid variants. Significant enrichment of the disease-linked clones was reported in matched synovial fluid samples from ankylosing spondylitis patients. Some motif variants had previously been reported in the synovial fluid and blood of reactive arthritis patients, which suggests shared mechanisms of disease initiation. In peripheral blood, the disease-linked clones were found at relatively low frequencies and had a CD8+ phenotype.

TCRdb names Illumina HiSeq 2500 as the instrument used. Quantitative 5'-RACE with molecular barcodes was used to prepare TCR beta libraries. On the study's bioinformatics: Disease-linked TCR variants were identified with a new computational method built on a probabilistic model of VDJ rearrangement. TCRdb reprocessed the public reads (quality trimming at Q25 with fastp, clone calling with MiXCR) and kept in-frame beta chains. One record per CDR3 amino acid sequence lists the most common genes and DNA. Here the V and J calls rest on TCRdb's processing, not on the authors' analysis. Counted in this sample were about 390,000 distinct CDR3 sequences; approximately 20% of them appeared once. The biggest ten clones account for less than 20% of the sample.

The V and J genes are TRBV19 and TRBJ2-3, and TRBD2 aligns with 9 junction nucleotides. The sample consisted of blood, either unsorted or a sorted T cell fraction (not recorded which). This TCR derives from a male donor with ankylosing spondylitis. The DNA sequence is given as TGTGCCTGGAGCCCCCGCCCCTATAGCGGGAGAGATACGCAGTATTTT. Translated, this gives CAWSPRPYSGRDTQYF.